The clone carrying this T cell receptor beta chain was found a few times. The sample comes from a study of blood T cell repertoires in COVID-19. Germline-derived CDR1 and CDR2 are MNHEY and SVGAGI. This CDR3 is 15 amino acids long. V was shortened by 5 bases and J by 2 bases, with 10 bases between the two germline ends. Patients at the Seattle site were enrolled during active infection and followed longitudinally. Libraries were prepared by immunoSEQ multiplex PCR; TCRdb keeps only in-frame clonotypes and omits some of them. The sample has 150,000 to 190,000 clones, approximately 81% seen once. The chain is built from TRBV6-5 and TRBJ1-6, with D unresolved. The source material was peripheral blood. This TCR came from a woman aged 55-70 years with COVID-19, enrolled during active disease. DNA for the CDR3: TGTGCCAGCAGTACTGAGGGTCCCTATAATTCACCCCTCCACTTT. It codes for CASSTEGPYNSPLHF.